This T cell receptor (beta chain) originates from a study of CD8 T cells in ankylosing spondylitis. General study results and limits: Reports say disease-linked clones showed up significantly more in matched ankylosing spondylitis synovial fluid.

From germline, CDR1 is SGDLS and CDR2 YYNGEE. CDR3 length equals 14 residues. V lost 3 bases to trimming and J lost 0 bases; unmatched junction nucleotides: 1. This clonotype came up a few times. Its specificity is unknown. Quantitative molecular-barcoded 5'-RACE generated the TCR beta libraries. TCRdb re-called the 5' RACE reads through MiXCR, storing one row per CDR3 protein. Found here are 25,000 to 30,000 distinct CDR3 sequences, roughly 5.3% of them singletons; the top ten hold around 1.8%. The sample was blood, either unsorted or a sorted T cell fraction (not recorded which). The chain has TRBV9 and TRBJ2-5, with 8 bases fitting TRBD2. The receptor was isolated from a female donor with ankylosing spondylitis or in good health (not recorded which). The chain's CDR3 is CASSGSGNQETQYF. The CDR3, as DNA: TGTGCCAGCAGCGGTAGCGGGAACCAAGAGACCCAGTACTTC.